These T cell receptor beta chains were read from a single sample in a study of CD4 T cells in relation to SARS-CoV-2 and coronaviruses. Assay: immunoSEQ multiplex PCR; the TCRdb copy retains only in-frame clones and omits some. Of roughly 15,000 clones listed, about 80% are singletons. Antigens of these TCRs are unknown. Sequencing was carried out using CD4+ T cells from PBMCs, cultured in vitro. The source of these receptors is a human donor in good health. CDR3s include the opening cysteine and the closing phenylalanine or tryptophan. D genes are given only for firm matches. Only part of the rows carry a size: once, few, many, or a class if the clone is expanded.

J,D,V,size,CDR3,DNA
TRBJ1-1,-,TRBV2,few,CASSDQGLNTEAFF,TGTGCCAGCAGTGATCAGGGCCTGAACACTGAAGCTTTCTTT
TRBJ2-7,TRBD2,TRBV6-6,-,CASSYSAGGAYEQYF,TGTGCCAGCAGTTACTCCGCGGGAGGCGCCTACGAGCAGTACTTC
TRBJ1-5,TRBD1,TRBV7-2,-,CASSLEQGAWEPQHF,TGTGCCAGCAGCTTAGAACAGGGGGCCTGGGAGCCCCAGCATTTT
TRBJ1-4,-,TRBV7-9,-,CASSRTATNEKLFF,TGTGCCAGCAGCCGGACAGCAACTAATGAAAAACTGTTTTTT
TRBJ1-1,-,TRBV5-5,-,CASSFRGGTNTEAFF,TGTGCCAGCAGCTTCCGGGGGGGGACCAACACTGAAGCTTTCTTT
TRBJ1-1,-,TRBV12-3/TRBV12-4,-,CASSLVVNTEAFF,TGTGCCAGCAGTTTGGTTGTGAACACTGAAGCTTTCTTT
TRBJ1-2,-,TRBV6-5,-,CASRSPLANYGYTF,TGTGCCAGCAGAAGCCCTTTAGCTAACTATGGCTACACCTTC
TRBJ2-2,-,TRBV4-3,-,CASSQDPGGGHGELFF,TGCGCCAGCAGCCAAGACCCGGGAGGGGGCCACGGGGAGCTGTTTTTT
TRBJ2-3,TRBD2,TRBV2,-,CASSEGLADPSTDTQYF,TGTGCCAGCAGTGAGGGACTAGCGGACCCAAGCACAGATACGCAGTATTTT
TRBJ1-2,-,TRBV4-1,once,CASSQGSGSGYTF,TGCGCCAGCAGCCAAGGGTCTGGGTCTGGCTACACCTTC
TRBJ1-2,-,TRBV12-5,-,CASGPPSRVYDGYTF,TGTGCTAGTGGTCCCCCGTCGAGGGTATATGATGGCTACACCTTC
TRBJ2-7,-,TRBV6-2/TRBV6-3,-,CASSRWNEAYEQYF,TGTGCCAGCAGTAGGTGGAACGAGGCCTACGAGCAGTACTTC
TRBJ2-3,-,TRBV7-2,-,CASSRSGTGTDTQYF,TGTGCCAGCAGCCGGAGCGGGACAGGCACAGATACGCAGTATTTT
TRBJ2-7,TRBD1,TRBV6-5,-,CASSPYGQGTYEQYF,TGTGCCAGCAGCCCATATGGACAGGGCACCTACGAGCAGTACTTC
TRBJ1-2,-,TRBV19,few,CAIYGQTYGYTF,TGTGCCATCTACGGACAGACCTATGGCTACACCTTC
TRBJ2-5,TRBD1,TRBV19,few,CASRSGGGETQYF,TGTGCCAGTAGGTCAGGGGGCGGGGAGACCCAGTACTTC
TRBJ1-4,TRBD1,TRBV10-3,-,CAISEGGQGLGEKLFF,TGTGCCATCAGTGAGGGAGGACAGGGGTTAGGTGAAAAACTGTTTTTT
TRBJ2-2,TRBD2,TRBV7-2,-,CASSFGTSGAGELFF,TGTGCCAGCAGCTTCGGGACTAGCGGGGCCGGGGAGCTGTTTTTT
TRBJ2-1,-,TRBV3-1/TRBV3-2,-,CASSQVEFGREQFF,TGTGCCAGCAGCCAAGTCGAGTTTGGGAGAGAGCAGTTCTTC
TRBJ2-5,-,TRBV6-2/TRBV6-3,-,CASSYKTGQETQYF,TGTGCCAGCAGTTACAAGACAGGCCAAGAGACCCAGTACTTC
TRBJ2-3,TRBD1,TRBV2,-,CASSRQGTDTQYF,TGTGCCAGCTCCAGACAGGGGACAGATACGCAGTATTTT
TRBJ2-5,TRBD2,TRBV18,-,CASSPGTSGTGQETQYF,TGTGCCAGCTCACCCGGGACTAGCGGGACGGGGCAAGAGACCCAGTACTTC
TRBJ1-2,-,TRBV19,-,CASTLTGNYGYTF,TGTGCCAGTACCCTAACAGGAAACTATGGCTACACCTTC
TRBJ2-3,TRBD2,TRBV19,-,CASSSRAASGGADTQYF,TGTGCCAGCAGCAGCCGGGCGGCTAGCGGGGGGGCCGATACGCAGTATTTT
TRBJ2-7,-,TRBV29-1,-,CSVEGGAVYEQYF,TGCAGCGTTGAGGGGGGGGCAGTTTACGAGCAGTACTTC
TRBJ2-2,TRBD2,TRBV19,-,CASSGLAGGPNTGELFF,TGTGCCAGTAGCGGACTAGCGGGGGGCCCGAACACCGGGGAGCTGTTTTTT
TRBJ1-1,-,TRBV24-1,-,CATSDPSGTEAFF,TGTGCCACCAGTGATCCCTCGGGCACTGAAGCTTTCTTT
TRBJ1-2,TRBD1,TRBV9,-,CASSVSGTGGSGGYTF,TGTGCCAGCAGCGTATCAGGGACAGGGGGTTCAGGCGGCTACACCTTC
TRBJ2-7,TRBD1,TRBV10-3,-,CAIRGTGGSYEQYF,TGTGCCATCAGGGGGACAGGGGGCTCCTACGAGCAGTACTTC